Here is one TCR beta chain with its context. Profiling relied on immunoSEQ multiplex PCR, and the TCRdb table lists in-frame clones only, not all of them. The table includes approximately 38,000 clones, 80% to 90% detected once. This CDR3 has 15 amino acids. Germline V gene lookup returns CDR1 SQVTM and CDR2 ANQGSEA. V lost 6 bases to trimming and J lost 0 bases, with 15 bases between them. This sample was included in a study of OX40 agonist ivuxolimab in advanced cancers. The receptor was isolated from an adult with an advanced solid tumor such as melanoma, head and neck, liver or kidney cancer. The chain recombines TRBV29-1 with TRBJ2-1, with D unresolved. The sample in question was CD4+ or CD8+ T cells sorted from blood, obtained in a trial of the OX40 agonist ivuxolimab. The CDR3 DNA follows: TGCAGCGTGAGGTTCTGGGCAAGCTCCTACAATGAGCAGTTCTTC. This encodes CSVRFWASSYNEQFF.